These 8 T cell receptor beta chains were all obtained from the same sample, sequenced in a study of T cell responses to AZD1222 COVID-19 vaccine. The repertoire was sequenced with immunoSEQ multiplex PCR; TCRdb's copy has only in-frame clones and lacks some. The sample lists approximately 120,000 clones, approximately 90% seen once, with roughly 18% in the top ten. Sequenced here: peripheral blood, sampled on day 0 of AZD1222 vaccination. The receptor source for this set is an adult in good health.

The chain couples TRBV13 to TRBJ2-7; maybe TRBD2 (5 bases). The CDR3 covers 14 residues. V gave up 0 bases and J gave up 1 base, with 7 bases separating them. Germline V gene sequence: CDR1 PRHDT, CDR2 FYEKMQ (reference sequence). The CDR3 sequence is CASSLGDWSYEQYF. The DNA for the CDR3 is TGTGCCAGCAGCTTAGGGGACTGGTCCTACGAGCAGTACTTC.

The chain recombines TRBV9 with TRBJ2-5; the match to TRBD2 covers 7 bases. After removal of 4 bases from V and 3 bases from J, the junction contained 12 bases not matched to a gene. This CDR3 spans 16 amino acids. Looked up from germline, CDR1 is SGDLS and CDR2 is YYNGEE. CDR3 in amino acids: CASSSAALAVKETQYF. CDR3 coding DNA: TGTGCCAGCAGCTCCGCGGCCCTAGCGGTTAAAGAGACCCAGTACTTC.

The gene calls are TRBV6-5 and TRBJ1-2; 7 nucleotides align to TRBD1. The germline V gene encodes CDR1 MNHEY and CDR2 SVGAGI. The V segment lost 6 bases and the J segment 5 bases; nucleotides outside the gene matches: 9. This CDR3 comprises 14 residues. Here the CDR3 DNA reads TGTGCCAGCAGCCCCCGGCAGGGGGGGTATGGCTACACCTTC. Protein product: CASSPRQGGYGYTF.

This clone was detected only once. The rearrangement joins TRBV19 to TRBJ2-7; TRBD2 matches 7 bases. The ends lost 9 bases at V and 0 bases at J; junction bases unmatched: 11. Germline CDR1 and CDR2: LNHDA and SQIVND (reference sequence). This CDR3 has 15 residues. CDR3 sequence: CASRKGPGGSYEQYF. The CDR3 coding sequence is TGTGCCAGCCGTAAAGGCCCGGGGGGCTCCTACGAGCAGTACTTC.

The chain couples TRBV28 to TRBJ1-6, with 9 bases identical to TRBD1. V lost 6 bases, J lost 8 bases, and 8 bases stayed unmatched. Germline V lookup: CDR1 MDHEN, CDR2 SYDVKM. CDR3 size: 15 residues. CDR3 sequence reads: CASRIQGAVHSPLHF. In nucleotides, the CDR3 is TGTGCCAGCAGAATACAGGGGGCGGTTCATTCACCCCTCCACTTT.

J is TRBJ1-2 and V is TRBV14; D is possibly TRBD1 (6 bases). The CDR3 runs to 13 residues. Germline V gene data show CDR1 as SGHDN and CDR2 as FVKESK. V lost 4 bases to trimming and J lost 3 bases, with 9 bases between them. The CDR3 loop reads CASSRQVDYGYTF. Here the CDR3 DNA reads TGTGCCAGCAGCCGACAGGTTGACTATGGCTACACCTTC.

V is TRBV7-9 and J is TRBJ1-4, with a tentative D call TRBD1 (5 bases). The CDR3 runs 15 residues. V lost 5 bases, J lost 0 bases, and 10 bases lay in between. Germline CDR1 SEHNR, CDR2 FQNEAQ (reference sequence). In DNA, the CDR3 is TGTGCCAGCAGCGCGTCAGGGTCAACTAATGAAAAACTGTTTTTT. Translated, it gives CASSASGSTNEKLFF. Complete variable domain (other parts from reference TRBV7-9 and TRBJ1-4): DTGVSQNPRHKITKRGQNVTFRCDPISEHNRLYWYRQTLGQGPEFLTYFQNEAQLEKSRLLSDRFSAERPKGSFSTLEIQRTEQGDSAMYLCASSASGSTNEKLFFGSGTQLSVL.

The chain links TRBV6-5 to TRBJ1-1; no firm D call. From germline, CDR1 is MNHEY and CDR2 SVGAGI. Trimming left V 6 bases short and J 5 bases short, with 13 bases between. This CDR3 is 13 amino acids long. The CDR3 sequence: CASRNLMITEAFF. The CDR3 DNA sequence: TGTGCCAGCAGGAACCTAATGATTACTGAAGCTTTCTTT.